The 15 T cell receptor beta chains given below trace back to one sample, sequenced in a study of T cells in Graves' hyperthyroidism and ophthalmopathy. TCR beta CDR3 regions were amplified from RNA. The study used the HTBI primer set for a first-round RT-PCR of the TCR CDR3. TCRdb re-derived calls from the multiplex PCR reads in MiXCR, one entry per CDR3 protein. The sample has around 600,000 distinct CDR3 sequences, around 14% seen once. Sequences were obtained from blood. These receptors all stem from a woman under 30 with Graves' ophthalmopathy.

This clonotype was detected only a few times. The V gene is TRBV4-1, the J gene TRBJ2-1; D gene ambiguous. The V gene lost 4 bases and the J gene lost 7 bases, with 14 bases spanning the gap. The CDR3 has 14 residues. The V gene's germline CDR1 is MGHRA and CDR2 YSYEKL. The CDR3 sequence: CASSPPGYPNEQFF. The CDR3 DNA reads TGCGCCAGCAGCCCTCCCGGTTACCCAAATGAGCAGTTCTTC.

Many counts were recorded for this clonotype. This chain connects TRBV19 to TRBJ1-1, with a weak D call TRBD1 (6 bases). The CDR3 is made up of 13 amino acids. V was trimmed by 5 bases and J by 7 bases, leaving 14 bases between them. CDR1 LNHDA and CDR2 SQIVND come from the germline V gene (reference sequence). CDR3 bases: TGTGCCAGTAGTTCCGGACAGACGCTTGAAGCTTTCTTT. As protein: CASSSGQTLEAFF. The variable domain in full, with the rest retrieved from reference TRBV19 and TRBJ1-1, is DGGITQSPKYLFRKEGQNVTLSCEQNLNHDAMYWYRQDPGQGLRLIYYSQIVNDFQKGDIAEGYSVSREKKESFPLTVTSAQKNPTAFYLCASSSGQTLEAFFGQGTRLTVV.

This clonotype was recorded many times. This rearrangement joins TRBV5-5 to TRBJ2-1; 7 bases are a match to TRBD1. V was pared by 4 bases and J by 1 base, with 8 bases of the junction left unmatched. The CDR3 is 16 amino acids. CDR1 SGHKS and CDR2 YYEKEE come from the germline V gene (reference sequence). CDR3 DNA: TGTGCCAGCAGCCCCGGGCAGGGGGTGTCCTACAATGAGCAGTTCTTC. Encoded protein: CASSPGQGVSYNEQFF.

The genes are TRBV30 and TRBJ2-7; 11 bases map to TRBD2. With 0 bases clipped from V and 6 bases from J, the junction kept 4 bases outside the gene matches. Germline CDR1 reads GTSNPN; CDR2 reads SVGIG (reference sequence). This CDR3 contains 14 residues. The CDR3 loop reads CAWSVLAGVGEQYF. CDR3 nucleotide sequence: TGTGCCTGGAGTGTACTAGCGGGAGTCGGCGAGCAGTACTTC.

Comments on this clonotype: This clone may be a read error of a much larger clone one base away. The V gene is TRBV4-2, the J gene TRBJ2-1; 12 bases align to TRBD2. Matching the DNA end better, TRBJ2-7 makes the J call doubtful. The CDR3 sequence is 18 residues long. Germline CDR1 reads LGHNA; CDR2 reads YNFKEQ. CDR3 nucleotide sequence: TGTGCCAGCAGCCAGACCCTAGCGGGAGGGACCTCCTACAATGAGCAGTACTTC. Translation gives CASSQTLAGGTSYNEQYF.

The V call is TRBV6-2 or TRBV6-3, the J call TRBJ2-7; the match to TRBD2 covers 10 bases. Unmatched junction bases numbered 6, after V lost 1 base and J lost 6 bases. Germline V CDR1 and CDR2: MNHEY, SVGEGT. This CDR3 has 15 residues. CDR3 in DNA: TGTGCCAGCAGTTACTTCCCTAGCGGGAGTGGCGAGCAGTACTTC. As protein: CASSYFPSGSGEQYF.

In its sample, this clonotype was seen many times. The V call is TRBV20-1, the J call TRBJ2-7, with no clear D. Trimming removed 0 bases from V and 6 bases from J, with 6 bases in between. This CDR3 spans 11 amino acids. CDR1 is DFQATT, CDR2 SNEGSKA, per germline (reference sequence). The CDR3 is CSARDKTEQYF. DNA for the CDR3: TGCAGTGCTAGAGACAAGACCGAGCAGTACTTC.

The chain uses TRBV19 and TRBJ1-1, with D tentatively TRBD1 (6 bases). The length of the CDR3 is 15 residues. The ends were cut back, 6 bases at V and 5 bases at J, with 19 bases in the middle. CDR1 is LNHDA, CDR2 SQIVND, per germline (reference sequence). CDR3 sequence reads: CASSMDSGARTEAFF. The CDR3 nucleotides read TGTGCCAGTAGCATGGACTCAGGGGCCAGGACTGAAGCTTTCTTT. The full variable domain, rest sourced from reference TRBV19 and TRBJ1-1, is DGGITQSPKYLFRKEGQNVTLSCEQNLNHDAMYWYRQDPGQGLRLIYYSQIVNDFQKGDIAEGYSVSREKKESFPLTVTSAQKNPTAFYLCASSMDSGARTEAFFGQGTRLTVV.

A remark on this clonotype: A much larger clone lies a single base off, so this may be a read error. The V and J genes are TRBV30 and TRBJ2-1; tentative D call: TRBD2 (6 bases). The length of the CDR3 is 13 residues. The V end lost 0 bases, the J end lost 9 bases, and 12 bases lay between the germline ends. CDR1 is GTSNPN and CDR2 is SVGIG in the germline V gene (reference sequence). The CDR3 reads CAWSVRGYTEQFF. CDR3 coding DNA: TGTGCCTGGAGTGTACGGGGGTATACTGAGCAGTTCTTC.

The table lists this clonotype with a few counts. The chain uses TRBV18 and TRBJ2-3, with TRBD1 identical over 7 bases. V dropped 4 bases and J dropped 0; count of bases not matched to a gene: 4. The V gene's germline CDR1 is KGHSH and CDR2 LQKENI. This CDR3 spans 15 amino acids. The CDR3 DNA follows: TGTGCCAGCTCACGGGAACAGGGGAGCACAGATACGCAGTATTTT. Translated, it gives CASSREQGSTDTQYF.

This clonotype was recorded many times. The chain couples TRBV7-3 to TRBJ2-1; 13 nucleotides line up with TRBD2. Germline V CDR1 and CDR2: SGHTA, FQGTGA. V shed 4 bases and J 3 bases; nucleotides not matched to a gene: 0. The CDR3 covers 15 residues. The CDR3 nucleotides read TGTGCCAGCAGCTGGACTAGCGGGGGCTACAATGAGCAGTTCTTC. The encoded protein is CASSWTSGGYNEQFF.

This clonotype occurred a few times. The chain is built from TRBV5-1 and TRBJ2-2; maybe TRBD1 (5 bases). V lost 5 bases and J lost 3, with 11 bases in between. Per germline, CDR1 SGHRS and CDR2 YFSETQ. The CDR3 extends over 14 amino acids. In DNA, the CDR3 is TGCGCCAGCAGTGTAACAGGTGACACCGGGGAGCTGTTTTTT. Amino acids: CASSVTGDTGELFF.

This clonotype was counted ten times or more. The rearrangement uses TRBV20-1 and TRBJ2-5; the D is unclear. The CDR3 is 14 residues long. V lost 0 bases to trimming and J lost 1 base, with 9 bases between them. Germline CDR1 is DFQATT and CDR2 is SNEGSKA (reference sequence). The CDR3 DNA is TGCAGTGCTAGAGATCCCATCAGCCAAGAGACCCAGTACTTC. It specifies CSARDPISQETQYF.

This clonotype was picked up many times. The V and J genes are TRBV20-1 and TRBJ2-7, with a weak D call TRBD2 (5 bases). Trimming removed 3 bases from V and 3 bases from J, with 9 bases in between. The CDR3 has 12 residues. Per the germline V gene, CDR1 is DFQATT and CDR2 is SNEGSKA (reference sequence). The chain's CDR3 is CSARGDDYEQYF. The CDR3 DNA follows: TGCAGTGCTAGGGGAGATGACTACGAGCAGTACTTC.

This clonotype appeared a few times. V gene TRBV28 combines with J gene TRBJ2-7, with 10 bases identical to TRBD1. The CDR3 length is 16 residues. CDR1 is MDHEN, CDR2 SYDVKM, per germline. J lost 4 bases, V lost 3 bases, and 9 bases had no gene match. CDR3 DNA: TGTGCCAGCAGTTTTCCGAAGGGACAGGGGATTTACGAGCAGTACTTC. Translated: CASSFPKGQGIYEQYF.